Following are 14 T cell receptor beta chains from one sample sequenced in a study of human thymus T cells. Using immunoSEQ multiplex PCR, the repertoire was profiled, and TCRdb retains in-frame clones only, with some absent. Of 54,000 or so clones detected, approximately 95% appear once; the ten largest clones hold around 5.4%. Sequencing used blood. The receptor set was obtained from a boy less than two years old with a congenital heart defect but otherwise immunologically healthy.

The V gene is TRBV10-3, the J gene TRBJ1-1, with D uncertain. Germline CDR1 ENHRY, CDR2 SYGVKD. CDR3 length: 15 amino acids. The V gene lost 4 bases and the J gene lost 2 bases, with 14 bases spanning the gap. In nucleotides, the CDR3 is TGTGCCATCAGTGCGGTGAGAGGAGCAAACACTGAAGCTTTCTTT. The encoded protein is CAISAVRGANTEAFF.

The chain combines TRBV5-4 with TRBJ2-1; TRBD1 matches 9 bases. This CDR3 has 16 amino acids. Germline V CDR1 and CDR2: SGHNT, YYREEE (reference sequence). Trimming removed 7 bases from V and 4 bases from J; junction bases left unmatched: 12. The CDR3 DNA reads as TGTGCCAGCCGCCATATGGGACAGGGAGGATACAATGAGCAGTTCTTC. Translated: CASRHMGQGGYNEQFF.

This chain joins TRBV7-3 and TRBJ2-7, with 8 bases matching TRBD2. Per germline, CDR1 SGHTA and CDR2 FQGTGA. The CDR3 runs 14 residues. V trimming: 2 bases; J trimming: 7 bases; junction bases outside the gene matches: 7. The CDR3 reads CASSLERESREQYF. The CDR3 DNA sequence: TGTGCCAGCAGCTTAGAGCGGGAGAGTCGGGAGCAGTACTTC.

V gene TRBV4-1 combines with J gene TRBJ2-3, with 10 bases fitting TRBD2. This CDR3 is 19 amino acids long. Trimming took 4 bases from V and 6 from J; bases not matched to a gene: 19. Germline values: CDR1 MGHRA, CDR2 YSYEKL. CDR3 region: CASSPYPRLAGFGGDTQYF. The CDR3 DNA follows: TGCGCCAGCAGCCCATACCCGAGACTAGCGGGTTTTGGGGGGGATACGCAGTATTTT.

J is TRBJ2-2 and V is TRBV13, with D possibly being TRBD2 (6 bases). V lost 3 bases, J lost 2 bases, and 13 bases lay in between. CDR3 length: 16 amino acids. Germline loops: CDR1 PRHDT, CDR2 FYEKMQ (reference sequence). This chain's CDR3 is CASSFEVGGNTGELFF. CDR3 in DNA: TGTGCCAGCAGCTTCGAAGTCGGGGGAAACACCGGGGAGCTGTTTTTT. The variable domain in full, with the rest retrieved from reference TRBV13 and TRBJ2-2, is AAGVIQSPRHLIKEKRETATLKCYPIPRHDTVYWYQQGPGQDPQFLISFYEKMQSDKGSIPDRFSAQQFSDYHSELNMSSLELGDSALYFCASSFEVGGNTGELFFGEGSRLTVL.

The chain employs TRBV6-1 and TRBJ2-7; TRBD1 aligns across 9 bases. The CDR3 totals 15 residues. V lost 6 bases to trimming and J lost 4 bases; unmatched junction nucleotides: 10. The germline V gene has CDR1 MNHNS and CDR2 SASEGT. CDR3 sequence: CASSASGTGQYEQYF. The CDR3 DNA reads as TGTGCCAGCAGCGCCAGCGGGACAGGGCAATACGAGCAGTACTTC.

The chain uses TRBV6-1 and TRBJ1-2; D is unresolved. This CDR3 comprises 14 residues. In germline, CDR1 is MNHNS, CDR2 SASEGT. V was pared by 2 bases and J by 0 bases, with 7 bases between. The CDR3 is CASSEWSANYGYTF. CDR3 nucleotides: TGTGCCAGCAGTGAATGGTCAGCTAACTATGGCTACACCTTC.

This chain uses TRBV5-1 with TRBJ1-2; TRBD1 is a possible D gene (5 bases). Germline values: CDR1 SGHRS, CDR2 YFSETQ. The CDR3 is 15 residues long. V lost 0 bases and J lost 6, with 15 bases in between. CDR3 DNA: TGCGCCAGCAGCTTGGCGGGGAGGGGTTTGGATGGCTACACCTTC. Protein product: CASSLAGRGLDGYTF.

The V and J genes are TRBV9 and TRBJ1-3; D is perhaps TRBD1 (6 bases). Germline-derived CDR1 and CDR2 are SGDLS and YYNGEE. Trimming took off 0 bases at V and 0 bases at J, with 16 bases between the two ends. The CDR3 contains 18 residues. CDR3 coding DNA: TGTGCCAGCAGCGTAGCTACTTGGGGGGCCAACTCTGGAAACACCATATATTTT. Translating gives CASSVATWGANSGNTIYF.

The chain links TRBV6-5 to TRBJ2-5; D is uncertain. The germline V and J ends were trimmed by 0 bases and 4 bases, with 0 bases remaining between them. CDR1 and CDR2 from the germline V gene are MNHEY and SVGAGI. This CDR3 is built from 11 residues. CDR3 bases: TGTGCCAGCAGTTACTCAGAGACCCAGTACTTC. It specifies CASSYSETQYF.

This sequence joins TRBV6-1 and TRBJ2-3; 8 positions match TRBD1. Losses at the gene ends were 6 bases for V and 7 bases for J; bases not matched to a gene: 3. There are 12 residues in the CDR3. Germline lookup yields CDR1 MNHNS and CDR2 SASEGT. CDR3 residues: CASRGQGYTQYF. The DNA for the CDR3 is TGTGCCAGCAGAGGACAGGGATATACGCAGTATTTT.

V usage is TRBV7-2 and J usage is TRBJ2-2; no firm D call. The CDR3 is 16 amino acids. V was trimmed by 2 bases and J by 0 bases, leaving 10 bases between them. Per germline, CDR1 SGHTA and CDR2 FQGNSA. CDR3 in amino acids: CASSLRVAANTGELFF. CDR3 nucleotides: TGTGCCAGCAGCTTACGGGTGGCGGCGAACACCGGGGAGCTGTTTTTT.

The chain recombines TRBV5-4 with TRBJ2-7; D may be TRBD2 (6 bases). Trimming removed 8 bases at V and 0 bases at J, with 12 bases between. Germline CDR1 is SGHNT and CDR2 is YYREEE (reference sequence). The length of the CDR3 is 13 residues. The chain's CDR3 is CASCRDSSYEQYF. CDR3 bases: TGTGCCAGTTGCCGGGACTCCTCCTACGAGCAGTACTTC.

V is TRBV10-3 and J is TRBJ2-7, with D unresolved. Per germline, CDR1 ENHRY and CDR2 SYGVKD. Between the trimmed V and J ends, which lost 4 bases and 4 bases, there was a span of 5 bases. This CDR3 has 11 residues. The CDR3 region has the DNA TGTGCCATCAGTGCACAGTACGAGCAGTACTTC. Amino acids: CAISAQYEQYF.